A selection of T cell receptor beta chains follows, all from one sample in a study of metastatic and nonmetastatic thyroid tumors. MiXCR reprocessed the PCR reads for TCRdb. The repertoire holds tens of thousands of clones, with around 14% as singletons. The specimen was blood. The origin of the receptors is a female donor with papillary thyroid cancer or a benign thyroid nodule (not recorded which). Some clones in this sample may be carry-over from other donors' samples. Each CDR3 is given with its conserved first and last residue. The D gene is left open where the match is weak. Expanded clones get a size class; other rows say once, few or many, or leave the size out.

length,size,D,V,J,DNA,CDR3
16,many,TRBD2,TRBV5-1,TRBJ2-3,TGCGCCAGCAGACCCACTAGCGGGGGCCCCCTTGAAGGGCAGTATTTT,CASRPTSGGPLEGQYF
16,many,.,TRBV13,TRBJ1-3,TGTGCCAGCAGCTTATCGGTGTTCAACTCTGGAAACACCATATATTTT,CASSLSVFNSGNTIYF
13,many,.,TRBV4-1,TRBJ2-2,TGCGCCAGCAGCCAAGAACACACCGGGGAGCTGTTTTTT,CASSQEHTGELFF
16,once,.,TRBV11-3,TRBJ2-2,TGTGCCAGCAGCGCCCTATCGTGGGGGAACACCGGGGAGCTGTTTTTT,CASSALSWGNTGELFF
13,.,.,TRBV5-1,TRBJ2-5,TGCGCCAGCAGCTTGGCTAGAAATGAGACCCAGTACTTC,CASSLARNETQYF
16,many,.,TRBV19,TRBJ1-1,TGTGCCAGTAGTACTATGGGTCCGGGTCGGAACACTGAAGCTTTCTTT,CASSTMGPGRNTEAFF
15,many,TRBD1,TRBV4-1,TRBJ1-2,TGCGCCAGCAGCCGAGGGACAGGGTCAGACTATGGCTACACCTTC,CASSRGTGSDYGYTF
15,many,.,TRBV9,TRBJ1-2,TGTGCCAGCAGCGTAGGAGGCCGGGCGGGGGATGGCTACACCTTC,CASSVGGRAGDGYTF
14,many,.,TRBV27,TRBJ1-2,TGTGCCAGCAGTTTAGAACCGGGGGGCTATGGCTACACCTTC,CASSLEPGGYGYTF
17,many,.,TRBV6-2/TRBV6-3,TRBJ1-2,TGTGCCAGCAGTTACTATAAGGGTCCGGAGGTCAACTATGGCTACACCTTC,CASSYYKGPEVNYGYTF
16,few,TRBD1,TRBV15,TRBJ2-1,TGTGCCACCAGCAGAGACCCGGGACAGGTGTGCAATGAGCAGTTCTTC,CATSRDPGQVCNEQFF
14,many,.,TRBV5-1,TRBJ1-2,TGCGCCAGCAGCGCCCTACAGGGTGTAGTTGGCTACACCTTC,CASSALQGVVGYTF
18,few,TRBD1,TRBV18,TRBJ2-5,TGTGCCAGCTCACCAATGGGACGCGGACAGGGGGCTGGAGAGACCCAGTACTTC,CASSPMGRGQGAGETQYF
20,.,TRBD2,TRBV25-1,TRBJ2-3,TGTGCCAGCAGTCCTCAGGGACTAGCGGGGGGTATAGGTGGTACATATACGCAGTATTTT,CASSPQGLAGGIGGTYTQYF
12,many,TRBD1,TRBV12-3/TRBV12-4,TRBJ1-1,TGTGCCAGCAGTTCCCCGGGACAGGAGGCTTTCTTT,CASSSPGQEAFF
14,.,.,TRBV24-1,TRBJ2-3,TGTGCCACTTCATCGGGACCAGGATACGATACGCAGTATTTT,CATSSGPGYDTQYF
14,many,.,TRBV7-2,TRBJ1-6,TGTGCCAGCAGCTTCCAGGGTAGTAATTCACCCCTCCACTTT,CASSFQGSNSPLHF
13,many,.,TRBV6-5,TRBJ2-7,TGTGCCAGCAGTTACTCTCGCACACTTGAGCAGTACTTC,CASSYSRTLEQYF
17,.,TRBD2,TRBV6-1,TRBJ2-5,TGTGCCAGCAGTGTGACTAGCGGTGGGTTGTACCAAGAGACCCAGTACTTC,CASSVTSGGLYQETQYF
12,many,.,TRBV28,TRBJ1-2,TGTGCCAGCAGTTTAGGGACCGCCGGCTACACCTTC,CASSLGTAGYTF
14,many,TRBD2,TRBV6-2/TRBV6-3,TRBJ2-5,TGTGCCAGCAGTTACCCGGGGAGGGGAGAGACCCAGTACTTC,CASSYPGRGETQYF
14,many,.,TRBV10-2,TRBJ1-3,TGCGCCAGCAGTCTCAGGGCAGTTGGAAACACCATATATTTT,CASSLRAVGNTIYF
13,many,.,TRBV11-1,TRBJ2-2,TGTGCCAGCAGCGCCAGAGGGACCGGGGAGCTGTTTTTT,CASSARGTGELFF
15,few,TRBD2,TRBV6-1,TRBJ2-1,TGTGCCAGCAGACGGGGACTAGCGGGAAACAATGAGCAGTTCTTC,CASRRGLAGNNEQFF
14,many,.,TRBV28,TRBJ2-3,TGTGCCAGCAGTCTTCCGACTGGGGTAGATACGCAGTATTTT,CASSLPTGVDTQYF
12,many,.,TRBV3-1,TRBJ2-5,TGTGCCAGCAGCCAATCGAGTGAGACCCAGTACTTC,CASSQSSETQYF
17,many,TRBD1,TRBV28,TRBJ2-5,TGTGCCAGCAGTTTCCCCTTTGGCAGGGGGCGCCGGGAGACCCAGTACTTC,CASSFPFGRGRRETQYF
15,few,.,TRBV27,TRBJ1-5,TGTGCCAGCAGTCTATCGGTAAGATCCGCTCAGCCCCAGCATTTT,CASSLSVRSAQPQHF
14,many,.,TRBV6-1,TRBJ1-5,TGTGCCAGCAGTGAAGTCGGGAACAATCAGCCCCAGCATTTT,CASSEVGNNQPQHF
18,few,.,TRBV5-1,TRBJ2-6,TGCGCCAGCAGCTCAATACAGGTTTCTCGCTCTGGGGCCAACGTCCTGACTTTC,CASSSIQVSRSGANVLTF
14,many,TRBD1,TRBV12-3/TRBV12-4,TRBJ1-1,TGTGCCACCTCCGCACCGACAGGGATAACTGAAGCTTTCTTT,CATSAPTGITEAFF
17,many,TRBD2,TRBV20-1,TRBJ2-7,TGCAGTGCTTCCCGGGGAGGTAATAGCGGGCCATCCTACGAGCAGTACTTC,CSASRGGNSGPSYEQYF
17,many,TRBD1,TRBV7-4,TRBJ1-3,TGTGCCAGAACGACAGGGGCTATTTGGAGCTCTGGAAACACCATATATTTT,CARTTGAIWSSGNTIYF
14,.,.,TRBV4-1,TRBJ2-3,TGCGCCAGCCAAGAAGGGCCCAGCACAGATACGCAGTATTTT,CASQEGPSTDTQYF
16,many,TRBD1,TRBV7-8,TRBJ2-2,TGTGCCAGCAGCTTCAGACAGGGGGCCAGGACCGGGGAGCTGTTTTTT,CASSFRQGARTGELFF
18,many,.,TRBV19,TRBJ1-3,TGTGCCAGTAGTATGGCCCGGGATGGAGAGAACTCTGGAAACACCATATATTTT,CASSMARDGENSGNTIYF
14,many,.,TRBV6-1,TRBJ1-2,TGTGCCAGCAGTGGTGCAGGGGTTAACTATGGCTACACCTTC,CASSGAGVNYGYTF
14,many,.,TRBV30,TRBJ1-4,TGTGCCTGGAAGGGGGTCAACCCTAATGAAAAACTGTTTTTT,CAWKGVNPNEKLFF
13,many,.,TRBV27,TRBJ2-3,TGTGCCAGCAGCCGGGGGAATTCGAATACGCAGTATTTT,CASSRGNSNTQYF
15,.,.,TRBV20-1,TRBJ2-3,TGCAGTGCTAGCCTCCCGCCGTCGGGGTTGGATACGCAGTGTTTT,CSASLPPSGLDTQCF